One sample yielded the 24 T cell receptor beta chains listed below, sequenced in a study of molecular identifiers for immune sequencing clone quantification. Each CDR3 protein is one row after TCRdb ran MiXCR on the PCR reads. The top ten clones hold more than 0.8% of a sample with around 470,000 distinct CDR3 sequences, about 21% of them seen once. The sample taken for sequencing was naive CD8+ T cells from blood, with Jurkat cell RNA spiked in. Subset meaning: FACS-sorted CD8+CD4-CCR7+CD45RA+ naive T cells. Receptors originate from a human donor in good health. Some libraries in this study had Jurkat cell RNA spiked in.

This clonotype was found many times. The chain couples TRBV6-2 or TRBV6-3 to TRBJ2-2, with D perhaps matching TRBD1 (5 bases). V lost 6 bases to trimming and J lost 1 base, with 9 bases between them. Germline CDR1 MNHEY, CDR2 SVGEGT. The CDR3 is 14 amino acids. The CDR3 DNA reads TGTGCCAGCAGAATCGACAGGAACACCGGGGAGCTGTTTTTT. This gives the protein CASRIDRNTGELFF.

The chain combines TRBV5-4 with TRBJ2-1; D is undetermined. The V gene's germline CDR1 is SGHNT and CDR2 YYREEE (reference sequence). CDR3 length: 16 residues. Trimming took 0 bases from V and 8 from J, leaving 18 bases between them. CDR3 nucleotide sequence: TGTGCCAGCAGCTTGGTCTTCGGGCAGTACGTCGATGAGCAGTTCTTC. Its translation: CASSLVFGQYVDEQFF.

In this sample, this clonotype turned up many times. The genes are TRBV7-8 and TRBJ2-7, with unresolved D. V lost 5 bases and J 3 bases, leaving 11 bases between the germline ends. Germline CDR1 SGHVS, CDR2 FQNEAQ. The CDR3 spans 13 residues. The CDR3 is CASSPNPNYEQYF. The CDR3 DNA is TGTGCCAGCAGCCCTAATCCGAACTACGAGCAGTACTTC. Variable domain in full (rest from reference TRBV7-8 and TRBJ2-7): GAGVSQSPRYKVAKRGQDVALRCDPISGHVSLFWYQQALGQGPEFLTYFQNEAQLDKSGLPSDRFFAERPEGSVSTLKIQRTQQEDSAVYLCASSPNPNYEQYFGPGTRLTVT.

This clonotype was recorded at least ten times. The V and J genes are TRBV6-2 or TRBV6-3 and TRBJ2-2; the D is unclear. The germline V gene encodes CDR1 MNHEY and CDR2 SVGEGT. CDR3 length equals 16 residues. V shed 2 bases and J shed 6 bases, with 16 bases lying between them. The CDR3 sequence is CASSYEGYGRAGELFF. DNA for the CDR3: TGTGCCAGCAGTTACGAAGGATACGGTCGCGCCGGGGAGCTGTTTTTT.

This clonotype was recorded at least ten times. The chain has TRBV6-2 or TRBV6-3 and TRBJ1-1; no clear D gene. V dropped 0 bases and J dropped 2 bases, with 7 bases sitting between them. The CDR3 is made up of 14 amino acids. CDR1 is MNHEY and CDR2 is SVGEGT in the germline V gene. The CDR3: CASSYSADNTEAFF. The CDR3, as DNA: TGTGCCAGCAGTTACTCGGCCGATAACACTGAAGCTTTCTTT.

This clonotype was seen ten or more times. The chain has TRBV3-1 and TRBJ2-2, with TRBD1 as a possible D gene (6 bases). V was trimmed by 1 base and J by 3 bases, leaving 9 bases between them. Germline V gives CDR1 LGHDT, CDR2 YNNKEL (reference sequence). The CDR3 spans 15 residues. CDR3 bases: TGTGCCAGCAGCCAAGCAGGGGAAGACACCGGGGAGCTGTTTTTT. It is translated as CASSQAGEDTGELFF.

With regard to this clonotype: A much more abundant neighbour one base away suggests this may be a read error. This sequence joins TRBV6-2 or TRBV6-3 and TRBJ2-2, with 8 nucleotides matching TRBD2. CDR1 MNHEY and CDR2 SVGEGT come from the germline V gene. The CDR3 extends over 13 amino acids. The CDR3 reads CASRERGIGGLFF. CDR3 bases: TGTGCCAGCAGGGAGCGGGGGATCGGGGGGCTGTTTTTT.

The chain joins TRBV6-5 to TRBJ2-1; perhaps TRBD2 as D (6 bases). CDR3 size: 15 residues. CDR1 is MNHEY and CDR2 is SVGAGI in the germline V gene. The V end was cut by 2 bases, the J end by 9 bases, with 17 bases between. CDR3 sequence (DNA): TGTGCCAGCAGTTACGGGTGGTCGGAGGAGGGTGAGCAGTTCTTC. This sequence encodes CASSYGWSEEGEQFF.

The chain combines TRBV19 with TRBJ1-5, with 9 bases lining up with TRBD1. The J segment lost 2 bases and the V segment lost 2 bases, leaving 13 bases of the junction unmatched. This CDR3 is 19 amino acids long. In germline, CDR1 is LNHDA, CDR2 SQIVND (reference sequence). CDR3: CASSILSLQGAMGNQPQHF. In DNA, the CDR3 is TGTGCCAGTAGTATACTCTCCCTACAGGGGGCGATGGGCAATCAGCCCCAGCATTTT.

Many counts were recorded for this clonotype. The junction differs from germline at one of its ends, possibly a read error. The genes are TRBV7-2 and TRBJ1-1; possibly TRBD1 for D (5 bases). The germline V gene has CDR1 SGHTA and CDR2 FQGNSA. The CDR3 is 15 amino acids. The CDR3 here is CASSLGSRGYTEAFF. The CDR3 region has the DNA TGCGCCAGCAGCTTGGGGAGTCGGGGGTACACTGAAGCTTTCTTT.

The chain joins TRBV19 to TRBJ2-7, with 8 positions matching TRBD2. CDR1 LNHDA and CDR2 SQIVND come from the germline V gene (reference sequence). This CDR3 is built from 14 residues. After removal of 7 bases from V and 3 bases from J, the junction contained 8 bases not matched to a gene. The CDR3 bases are TGTGCCAGTACCCCGGGGGGGCAAGACTACGAGCAGTACTTC. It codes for CASTPGGQDYEQYF. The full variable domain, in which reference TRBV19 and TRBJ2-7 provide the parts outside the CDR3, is DGGITQSPKYLFRKEGQNVTLSCEQNLNHDAMYWYRQDPGQGLRLIYYSQIVNDFQKGDIAEGYSVSREKKESFPLTVTSAQKNPTAFYLCASTPGGQDYEQYFGPGTRLTVT.

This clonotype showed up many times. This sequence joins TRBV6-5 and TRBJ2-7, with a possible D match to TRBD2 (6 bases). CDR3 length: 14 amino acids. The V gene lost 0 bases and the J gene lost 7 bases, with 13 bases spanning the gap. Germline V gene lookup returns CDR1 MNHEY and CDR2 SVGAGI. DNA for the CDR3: TGTGCCAGCAGTTACTCGATACGGGGGTGGGAGCAGTACTTC. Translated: CASSYSIRGWEQYF.

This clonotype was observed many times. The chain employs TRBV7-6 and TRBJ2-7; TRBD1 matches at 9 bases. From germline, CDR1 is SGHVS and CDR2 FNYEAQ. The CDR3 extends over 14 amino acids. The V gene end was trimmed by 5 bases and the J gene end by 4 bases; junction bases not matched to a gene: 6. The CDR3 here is CASSPGTGIYEQYF. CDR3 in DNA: TGTGCCAGCAGCCCGGGGACAGGGATATACGAGCAGTACTTC.

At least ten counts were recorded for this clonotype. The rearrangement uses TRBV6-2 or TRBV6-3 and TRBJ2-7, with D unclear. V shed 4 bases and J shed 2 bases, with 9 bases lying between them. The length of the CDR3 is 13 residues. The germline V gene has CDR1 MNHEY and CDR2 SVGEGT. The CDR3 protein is CASSWTSAYEQYF. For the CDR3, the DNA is TGTGCCAGCAGTTGGACCTCCGCCTACGAGCAGTACTTC.

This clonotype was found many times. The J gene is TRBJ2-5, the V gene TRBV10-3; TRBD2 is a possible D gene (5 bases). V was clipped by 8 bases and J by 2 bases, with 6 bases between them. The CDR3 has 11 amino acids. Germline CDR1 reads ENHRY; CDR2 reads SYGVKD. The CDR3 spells CAIPGQETQYF. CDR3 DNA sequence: TGTGCCATCCCGGGGCAAGAGACCCAGTACTTC.

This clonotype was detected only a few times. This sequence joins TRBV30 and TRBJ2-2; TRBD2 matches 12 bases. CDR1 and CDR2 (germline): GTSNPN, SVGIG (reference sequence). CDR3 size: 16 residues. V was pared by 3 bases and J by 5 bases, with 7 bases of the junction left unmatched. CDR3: CAWRKGLAGWTGELFF. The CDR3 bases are TGTGCCTGGAGGAAGGGACTAGCGGGTTGGACCGGGGAGCTGTTTTTT. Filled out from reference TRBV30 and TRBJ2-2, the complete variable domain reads SQTIHQWPATLVQPVGSPLSLECTVEGTSNPNLYWYRQAAGRGLQLLFYSVGIGQISSEVPQNLSASRPQDRQFILSSKKLLLSDSGFYLCAWRKGLAGWTGELFFGEGSRLTVL.

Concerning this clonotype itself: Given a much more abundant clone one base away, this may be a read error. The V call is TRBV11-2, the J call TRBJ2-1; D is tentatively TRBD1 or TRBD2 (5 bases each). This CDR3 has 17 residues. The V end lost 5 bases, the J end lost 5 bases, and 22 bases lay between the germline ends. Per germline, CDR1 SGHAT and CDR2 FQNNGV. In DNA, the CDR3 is TGTGCCAGCAGCCCCCCGTTAACGAGGGGCTTGAACAATGAGCAGTTCTTC. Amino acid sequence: CASSPPLTRGLNNEQFF. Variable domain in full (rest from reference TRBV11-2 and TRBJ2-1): EAGVAQSPRYKIIEKRQSVAFWCNPISGHATLYWYQQILGQGPKLLIQFQNNGVVDDSQLPKDRFSAERLKGVDSTLKIQPAKLEDSAVYLCASSPPLTRGLNNEQFFGPGTRLTVL.

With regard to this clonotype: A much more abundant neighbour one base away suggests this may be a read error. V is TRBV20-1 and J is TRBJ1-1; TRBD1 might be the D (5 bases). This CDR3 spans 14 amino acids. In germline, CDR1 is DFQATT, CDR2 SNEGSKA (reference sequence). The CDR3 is CSASSNRWNTEALF. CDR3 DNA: TGCAGTGCTAGTAGTAACAGGTGGAACACTGAAGCTCTCTTT.

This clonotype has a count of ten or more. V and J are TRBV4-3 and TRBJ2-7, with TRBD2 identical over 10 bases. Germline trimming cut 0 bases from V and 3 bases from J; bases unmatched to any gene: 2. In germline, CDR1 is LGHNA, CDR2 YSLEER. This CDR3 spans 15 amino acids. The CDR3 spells CASSQDTSGNYEQYF. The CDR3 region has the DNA TGCGCCAGCAGCCAAGATACTAGCGGGAACTACGAGCAGTACTTC.

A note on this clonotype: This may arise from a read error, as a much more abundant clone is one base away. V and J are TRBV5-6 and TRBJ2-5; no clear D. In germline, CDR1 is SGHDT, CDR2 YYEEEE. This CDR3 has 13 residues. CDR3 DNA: TGTGCCGGCAGCTTGCAGTACCAAGAGACCCAGTACTTC. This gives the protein CAGSLQYQETQYF. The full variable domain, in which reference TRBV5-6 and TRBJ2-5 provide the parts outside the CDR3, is DAGVTQSPTHLIKTRGQQVTLRCSPKSGHDTVSWYQQALGQGPQFIFQYYEEEERQRGNFPDRFSGHQFPNYSSELNVNALLLGDSALYLCAGSLQYQETQYFGPGTRLLVL.

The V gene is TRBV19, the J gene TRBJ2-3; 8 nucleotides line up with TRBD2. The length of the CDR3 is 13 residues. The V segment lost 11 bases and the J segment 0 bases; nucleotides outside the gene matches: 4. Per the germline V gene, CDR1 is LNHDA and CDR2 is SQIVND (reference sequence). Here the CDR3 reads CAGSSGSTDTQYF. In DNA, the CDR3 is TGTGCCGGCTCTAGCGGGAGCACAGATACGCAGTATTTT.

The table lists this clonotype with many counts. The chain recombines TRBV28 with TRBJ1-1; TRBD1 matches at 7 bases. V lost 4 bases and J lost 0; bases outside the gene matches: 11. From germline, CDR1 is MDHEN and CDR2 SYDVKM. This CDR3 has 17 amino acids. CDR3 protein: CASSSPGDSPVNTEAFF. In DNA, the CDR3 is TGTGCCAGCAGTTCACCCGGGGACAGCCCCGTGAACACTGAAGCTTTCTTT.

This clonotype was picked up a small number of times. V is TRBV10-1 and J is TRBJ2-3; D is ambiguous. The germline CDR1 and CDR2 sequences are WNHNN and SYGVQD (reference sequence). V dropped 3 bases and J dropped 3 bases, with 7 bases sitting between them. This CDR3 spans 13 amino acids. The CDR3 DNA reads TGCGCCAGCAGTGATCTGGTAACAGATACGCAGTATTTT. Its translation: CASSDLVTDTQYF.

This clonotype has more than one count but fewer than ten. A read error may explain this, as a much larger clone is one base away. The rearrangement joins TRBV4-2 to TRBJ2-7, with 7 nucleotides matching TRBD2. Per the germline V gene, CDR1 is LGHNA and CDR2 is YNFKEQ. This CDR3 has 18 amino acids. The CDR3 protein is CASSQEPVRGTNSYEQHF. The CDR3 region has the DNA TGTGCCAGCAGCCAAGAACCGGTCCGAGGGACTAACTCCTACGAGCAGCACTTC.